This TCR beta chain comes out of a study of beta chain features in type 1 diabetes. Study results and caveats: Type 1 diabetes patients had TCRB CDR3s that were shorter (moderately but significantly so) in all four CD4+ subsets.

Note on this clone: Its target is not known.

Based on CD45RO/CCR7/CD25/CD127/CD95/CD27, CD4+ regulatory, stem cell-like memory, naive and central memory cells were sorted. Expressed TCRB transcripts got sequenced, as all isolated RNA was reverse transcribed. Sequenced by immunoSEQ multiplex PCR; TCRdb stores in-frame clones only, minus some. The sample holds approximately 360,000 clones, around 13% seen once. Sequencing was done on a sample of naive CD4+ T cells from blood. This TCR was recovered from a woman under 30 with type 1 diabetes.

The CDR3 spells CATSVPGAISYEQYF. CDR3 bases: TGTGCCACCAGCGTTCCGGGAGCAATCTCCTACGAGCAGTACTTC. The V call is TRBV15, the J call TRBJ2-7; D perhaps matches TRBD2 (6 bases). The CDR3 is made up of 15 amino acids. CDR1 and CDR2 from the germline V gene are LNHNV and YYDKDF (reference sequence). Trimming took 5 bases from V and 0 from J, leaving 14 bases between them.